These 31 T cell receptor beta chains originate from one sample sequenced in a study of regulatory T cells in long-lasting Graves disease. This sample's time point: newly diagnosed GD, antithyroid drugs for less than 3 months. PBMC-extracted RNA yielded the TCR library. The authors built TCR beta libraries using iRepertoire HTBI primers and Arm-PCR of CDR3 regions. TCRdb redid the calling of the multiplex PCR reads with MiXCR, one entry per CDR3 protein. The sample records some 370,000 distinct CDR3 sequences, about 10% being singletons. These data were also reused for a study on T cells in Graves' hyperthyroidism and ophthalmopathy.

Sequenced material: peripheral blood mononuclear cells (PBMCs), taken at new diagnosis, from a patient treated with antithyroid drugs. These receptors came from a woman younger than 35 with Graves disease.

This clonotype has ten or more counts. The chain couples TRBV5-1 to TRBJ2-1, with TRBD1 identical over 9 bases. The CDR3 covers 18 residues. V dropped 0 bases and J dropped 5; count of bases not matched to a gene: 12. Looked up from germline, CDR1 is SGHRS and CDR2 is YFSETQ. Here the CDR3 DNA reads TGCGCCAGCAGCTTGGAGGTACAGGGGGCTAGACGTGACAATGAGCAGTTCTTC. Protein: CASSLEVQGARRDNEQFF.

The chain carries TRBV3-1 and TRBJ2-7, with D unresolved. Trimming pared 1 base from V and 1 base from J, leaving 8 bases between. The CDR3 runs 14 residues. Germline CDR1 is LGHDT and CDR2 is YNNKEL (reference sequence). CDR3 nucleotide sequence: TGTGCCAGCAGCCAAGGTTCAGTTTCCTACGAGCAGTACGTC. Translation: CASSQGSVSYEQYV.

This rearrangement joins TRBV2 to TRBJ2-5, with TRBD2 matching over 16 bases. Germline V lookup: CDR1 SNHLY, CDR2 FYNNEI. J was trimmed by 4 bases and V by 8 bases; bases with no gene match: 4. This CDR3 spans 15 amino acids. The CDR3 loop reads CASGTSGGARETQYF. CDR3 nucleotide sequence: TGTGCCAGCGGGACTAGCGGGGGGGCCCGAGAGACCCAGTACTTC.

This clonotype was detected a few times. This chain joins TRBV7-9 and TRBJ1-1; 9 bases agree with TRBD1. Trimming cost V 3 bases and J 3 bases; bases outside gene matches: 5. The CDR3 contains 15 residues. Germline V gene sequence: CDR1 SEHNR, CDR2 FQNEAQ (reference sequence). CDR3 region: CASSFLRDRDTEAFF. The CDR3, as DNA: TGTGCCAGCAGCTTCCTCCGGGACAGGGACACTGAAGCTTTCTTT.

Ten or more counts support this clonotype. V is TRBV12-3 or TRBV12-4 and J is TRBJ1-1; the match to TRBD1 covers 12 bases. V shed 5 bases, J shed 6 bases, and the junction held 7 bases outside the gene matches. The CDR3 contains 15 residues. DNA for the CDR3: TGTGCCAGCAGTGCTCCGGGACAGGGGGCTGCTGAAGCTTTCTTT. It codes for CASSAPGQGAAEAFF.

The gene calls are TRBV5-6 and TRBJ1-1, with D perhaps TRBD1 (6 bases). This CDR3 comprises 15 residues. Trimming left V 3 bases short and J 1 base short, with 13 bases between. The V gene's germline CDR1 is SGHDT and CDR2 YYEEEE. In DNA form, the CDR3 reads TGTGCCAGCAGCTGGACGGGACACCCGAACACTGAAGCTTTCTTT. Translation gives CASSWTGHPNTEAFF. Full variable domain (missing parts from reference TRBV5-6 and TRBJ1-1): DAGVTQSPTHLIKTRGQQVTLRCSPKSGHDTVSWYQQALGQGPQFIFQYYEEEERQRGNFPDRFSGHQFPNYSSELNVNALLLGDSALYLCASSWTGHPNTEAFFGQGTRLTVV.

This clonotype was recorded many times. This sequence joins TRBV11-3 and TRBJ2-1, with D possibly being TRBD1 (6 bases). Germline V lookup: CDR1 SGHNT, CDR2 YENEEA. The CDR3 loop spans 18 amino acids. Trimming cost V 0 bases and J 3 bases, with 18 bases left between them. The CDR3 region has the DNA TGTGCCAGCAGCTTAGATCTCCTGACAGGAAAGATCTACAATGAGCAGTTCTTC. As protein: CASSLDLLTGKIYNEQFF.

This clonotype was counted many times. The chain couples TRBV29-1 to TRBJ2-3, with a possible D match to TRBD1 (6 bases). The CDR3 is made up of 16 amino acids. Germline assignment: CDR1 SQVTM and CDR2 ANQGSEA. Trimming pared 5 bases from V and 1 base from J, leaving 19 bases between. The CDR3 sequence is CSVYSGHPTRTDTQYF. In DNA form, the CDR3 reads TGCAGCGTTTACTCGGGACACCCAACCCGCACAGATACGCAGTATTTT.

As for this clonotype: Since a much larger clone is just one base distant, this may be a read error. This CDR3 fails to terminate in the conserved phenylalanine or tryptophan, so it likely reflects a read error. This chain uses TRBV29-1 with TRBJ2-1, with TRBD2 matching over 7 bases. Germline lookup yields CDR1 SQVTM and CDR2 ANQGSEA. Unmatched junction bases numbered 6, after V lost 4 bases and J lost 6 bases. The CDR3 runs 13 residues. CDR3 coding DNA: TGCAGCGTTGTTAGCGGGCCAATCAATGAGCAGTTCTCC. It translates to CSVVSGPINEQFS.

This clonotype was found many times. The chain is built from TRBV11-2 and TRBJ1-1; TRBD1 is a possible D gene (6 bases). This CDR3 is 15 amino acids long. The ends were cut back, 2 bases at V and 1 base at J, with 11 bases in the middle. Germline CDR1 SGHAT, CDR2 FQNNGV. The CDR3 reads CASSLRDTWNTEAFF. For the CDR3, the DNA is TGTGCCAGCAGCTTAAGGGACACCTGGAACACTGAAGCTTTCTTT.

The V gene is TRBV4-1, the J gene TRBJ2-2; D not certain. V was pared by 0 bases and J by 3 bases, with 11 bases between. CDR3 length: 16 residues. The germline V gene has CDR1 MGHRA and CDR2 YSYEKL. DNA for the CDR3: TGCGCCAGCAGCCAAGAAGGAAGAGTCTACACCGGGGAGCTGTTTTTT. The encoded protein is CASSQEGRVYTGELFF.

The sample holds many counts of this clonotype. The chain recombines TRBV10-3 with TRBJ2-3; TRBD2 agrees at 13 bases. There are 17 residues in the CDR3. Trimming cost V 4 bases and J 2 bases; bases outside gene matches: 6. Germline-derived CDR1 and CDR2 are ENHRY and SYGVKD. For the CDR3, the DNA is TGTGCCATCAGTGCTAAACTAGCGGGGGGGCCCACAGATACGCAGTATTTT. This translates into CAISAKLAGGPTDTQYF.

The chain carries TRBV5-6 and TRBJ2-2; 7 bases agree with TRBD2. J was trimmed by 4 bases and V by 4 bases; bases with no gene match: 7. From germline, CDR1 is SGHDT and CDR2 YYEEEE. The CDR3 contains 15 residues. The CDR3 nucleotides are TGTGCCAGCAGCCTGGGGACTATCCTCACCGGGGAGCTGTTTTTT. The encoded protein is CASSLGTILTGELFF.

At least ten counts were recorded for this clonotype. The chain recombines TRBV20-1 with TRBJ1-1, with 8 nucleotides matching TRBD1. In germline, CDR1 is DFQATT, CDR2 SNEGSKA (reference sequence). The V and J ends lost 5 bases and 8 bases, in that order; junction bases with no gene match: 13. The CDR3 spans 14 residues. CDR3 sequence reads: CSALESNRGEEAFF. The CDR3 DNA is TGCAGTGCTCTAGAGAGTAACAGGGGGGAGGAAGCTTTCTTT.

This clonotype was counted at least ten times. The chain's CDR3 is CASSSYSEQYF. The CDR3 DNA follows: TGTGCCAGCAGTTCCTATTCTGAGCAGTACTTC. V usage is TRBV6-2 or TRBV6-3 and J usage is TRBJ2-7; D is unresolved. CDR1 and CDR2 (germline): MNHEY, SVGEGT. Trimming left V 4 bases short and J 7 bases short, with 8 bases between. The CDR3 extends over 11 amino acids.

The table lists this clonotype with many counts. This chain uses TRBV29-1 with TRBJ1-1; 7 bases agree with TRBD1. This CDR3 has 12 amino acids. Germline V gene data show CDR1 as SQVTM and CDR2 as ANQGSEA. V gave up 6 bases and J gave up 3 bases; unmatched junction bases: 4. The DNA of the CDR3 is TGCAGCGTCTTCGACAGGGACACTGAAGCTTTCTTT. As protein: CSVFDRDTEAFF.

Ten or more counts support this clonotype. V gene TRBV4-2 combines with J gene TRBJ1-2; possible D gene TRBD1, 5 bases. This CDR3 contains 14 residues. The germline CDR1 and CDR2 sequences are LGHNA and YNFKEQ. Trimming left V 4 bases short and J 3 bases short, with 12 bases between. Written as DNA, the CDR3 is TGTGCCAGCAGCCCCCGGGGGGGTTACTATGGCTACACCTTC. It translates to CASSPRGGYYGYTF.

This clonotype was counted only a few times. In DNA form, the CDR3 reads TGCAGTGCGGAACTAGCGGGAGACGTTTACGAGCAGTACTTC. It codes for CSAELAGDVYEQYF. The chain uses TRBV20-1 and TRBJ2-7; 11 bases line up with TRBD2. This CDR3 comprises 14 residues. Germline CDR1 is DFQATT and CDR2 is SNEGSKA (reference sequence). Losses at the gene ends were 6 bases for V and 4 bases for J; bases not matched to a gene: 8.

This clonotype came up a few times. V usage is TRBV6-2 or TRBV6-3 and J usage is TRBJ1-1, with D possibly matching TRBD1 (5 bases). The length of the CDR3 is 13 residues. Trimming left V 2 bases short and J 9 bases short, with 13 bases between. From germline, CDR1 is MNHEY and CDR2 SVGEGT. The CDR3 loop is CASSYSREGKAFF. CDR3 sequence (DNA): TGTGCCAGCAGTTACAGCCGTGAGGGGAAAGCTTTCTTT.

This clonotype was counted many times. This rearrangement joins TRBV7-2 to TRBJ1-1; D possibly corresponds to TRBD1 (6 bases). V was cut by 5 bases and J by 3 bases, with 19 bases left in between. This CDR3 is 16 amino acids long. CDR1 SGHTA and CDR2 FQGNSA come from the germline V gene. CDR3 coding DNA: TGTGCCAGCAGCCTTCTGGGACATCCCCTAGACACTGAAGCTTTCTTT. It encodes CASSLLGHPLDTEAFF. The whole variable domain, filled in from reference TRBV7-2 and TRBJ1-1, reads GAGVSQSPSNKVTEKGKDVELRCDPISGHTALYWYRQSLGQGLEFLIYFQGNSAPDKSGLPSDRFSAERTGGSVSTLTIQRTQQEDSAVYLCASSLLGHPLDTEAFFGQGTRLTVV.

J is TRBJ2-4 and V is TRBV7-2; 7 bases align to TRBD1. This CDR3 has 17 amino acids. Germline CDR1 and CDR2: SGHTA and FQGNSA. V trimming: 8 bases; J trimming: 2 bases; junction bases outside the gene matches: 15. The chain's CDR3 is CASRRGPFALSKNIQYF. The CDR3 DNA sequence: TGTGCCAGCCGAAGGGGGCCCTTTGCCCTATCCAAAAACATTCAGTACTTC.

This clonotype was recorded many times. The V call is TRBV3-1, the J call TRBJ1-1; perhaps TRBD1 as D (6 bases). Trimming took off 4 bases at V and 3 bases at J, with 18 bases between the two ends. This CDR3 contains 16 residues. Germline loops: CDR1 LGHDT, CDR2 YNNKEL (reference sequence). CDR3 bases: TGTGCCAGCAGCCCCAGGACAGTTAATGGGGACACTGAAGCTTTCTTT. It is translated as CASSPRTVNGDTEAFF.

This clonotype was recorded at least ten times. The chain carries TRBV6-2 or TRBV6-3 and TRBJ1-1; tentative D call: TRBD1 (6 bases). Trimming took 2 bases from V and 4 from J, leaving 17 bases between them. The CDR3 covers 16 residues. Germline CDR1 and CDR2: MNHEY and SVGEGT. CDR3 loop: CASSYGALQGGTEAFF. Written as DNA, the CDR3 is TGTGCCAGCAGTTACGGGGCCTTGCAAGGGGGCACTGAAGCTTTCTTT.

This chain connects TRBV11-3 to TRBJ2-1; a weak D match, TRBD1 (6 bases). Trimming took 8 bases from V and 5 from J, leaving 16 bases between them. The CDR3 contains 14 residues. CDR1 is SGHNT, CDR2 YENEEA, per germline. CDR3 sequence: CASGSTGFDNEQFF. The CDR3 bases are TGTGCCAGCGGTTCGACAGGTTTCGACAATGAGCAGTTCTTC.

This clonotype occurred many times. The V and J genes are TRBV6-1 and TRBJ2-5, with D possibly being TRBD1 (5 bases). CDR3 length: 14 amino acids. Trimming took 5 bases from V and 3 from J, leaving 13 bases between them. Germline loops: CDR1 MNHNS, CDR2 SASEGT. The CDR3 region has the DNA TGTGCCAGCAGTCCCAGGGCCAGGGAAGAGACCCAGTACTTC. Its translation: CASSPRAREETQYF.

CDR3 sequence reads: CASSIGSGQGAWTQYF. The CDR3 nucleotides are TGTGCCAGTAGTATAGGTTCGGGGCAGGGGGCTTGGACCCAGTACTTC. This chain links TRBV19 with TRBJ2-5; 8 bases are a match to TRBD1. V shed 1 base and J 7 bases; nucleotides not matched to a gene: 11. Germline V CDR1 and CDR2: LNHDA, SQIVND (reference sequence). The CDR3 covers 16 residues.

This clonotype was seen at least ten times. The rearrangement joins TRBV6-1 to TRBJ2-1, with TRBD1 identical over 7 bases. Germline lookup yields CDR1 MNHNS and CDR2 SASEGT. CDR3 length equals 14 residues. The trim removed 8 bases at V and 7 bases at J, leaving 11 bases unmatched. The chain's CDR3 is CASPKDRRLNEQFF. In nucleotides, the CDR3 is TGTGCCAGCCCTAAGGACAGGAGATTAAATGAGCAGTTCTTC.

In this sample, this clonotype turned up many times. The rearrangement uses TRBV2 and TRBJ1-1; a weak D match, TRBD1 (5 bases). The CDR3 has 13 residues. Trimming pared 10 bases from V and 0 bases from J, leaving 12 bases between. CDR1 is SNHLY, CDR2 FYNNEI, per germline. The DNA for the CDR3 is TGTGCCACGAGACAGCCCATGAACACTGAAGCTTTCTTT. Its protein is CATRQPMNTEAFF.

This clonotype was counted many times. The chain employs TRBV4-3 and TRBJ1-1; D not certain. CDR1 LGHNA and CDR2 YSLEER come from the germline V gene. Deletions cut 1 base from V and 4 bases from J, with 10 bases between. This CDR3 spans 14 amino acids. This CDR3 is CASSQARQSTEAFF. CDR3 nucleotides: TGCGCCAGCAGCCAAGCCCGGCAGTCCACTGAAGCTTTCTTT.

A note on this clonotype: This may be a read error, as it is one base from a much larger clone. The chain recombines TRBV2 with TRBJ2-1; 8 bases match TRBD2. The V gene's germline CDR1 is SNHLY and CDR2 FYNNEI. This CDR3 spans 15 amino acids. In DNA form, the CDR3 reads TGTGCCAGCAGTGAATCCCGGGAGGGAGTGTATGAGCGGTTCTTC. Translated: CASSESREGVYERFF.

This clonotype came up a few times. The CDR3 spells CASSYRRSGPLGYTF. Written as DNA, the CDR3 is TGTGCCAGCAGTTATCGGCGGTCGGGACCCCTCGGCTACACCTTC. V gene TRBV6-2 or TRBV6-3 combines with J gene TRBJ1-2; TRBD1 might be the D (5 bases). The CDR3 runs 15 residues. V was trimmed by 3 bases and J by 8 bases, leaving 19 bases between them. Germline V gene lookup returns CDR1 MNHEY and CDR2 SVGEGT.